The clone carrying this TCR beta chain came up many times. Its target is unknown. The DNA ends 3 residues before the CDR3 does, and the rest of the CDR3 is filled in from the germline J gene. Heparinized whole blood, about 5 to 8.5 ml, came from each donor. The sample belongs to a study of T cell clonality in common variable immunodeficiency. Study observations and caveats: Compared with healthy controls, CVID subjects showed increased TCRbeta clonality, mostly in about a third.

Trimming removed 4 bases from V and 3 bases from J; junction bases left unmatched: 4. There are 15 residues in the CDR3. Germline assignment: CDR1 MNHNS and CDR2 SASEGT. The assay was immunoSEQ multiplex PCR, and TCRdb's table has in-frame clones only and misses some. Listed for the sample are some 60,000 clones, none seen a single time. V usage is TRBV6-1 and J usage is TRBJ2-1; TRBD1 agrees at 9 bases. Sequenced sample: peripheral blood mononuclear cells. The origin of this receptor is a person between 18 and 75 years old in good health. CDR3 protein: CASSVQGALYNEQFF. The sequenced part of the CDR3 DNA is TGTGCCAGCAGTGTACAGGGGGCGCTCTACAATGAG.